This entry lists 13 T cell receptor beta chains sequenced from one sample in a study of T cell repertoires in cytomegalovirus infection. TCRdb re-derived calls from the reads in MiXCR, one entry per CDR3 protein. There are around 250,000 distinct CDR3 sequences in the sample; about 17% occur only once, and about half lies in the top ten. Input material: CD8+ T cells from PBMCs. These receptors were collected from a human donor in good health (CMV status not recorded). Some clones in this sample may be carry-over from other donors' samples.

This clonotype was picked up a small number of times. The V call is TRBV3-1, the J call TRBJ1-2, with no clear D. This CDR3 is 13 amino acids long. V lost 0 bases and J 3 bases, leaving 5 bases between the germline ends. Germline V gene data show CDR1 as LGHDT and CDR2 as YNNKEL (reference sequence). CDR3 residues: CASSQEGYYGYTF. The CDR3 DNA is TGTGCCAGCAGCCAAGAGGGGTACTATGGCTACACCTTC.

The chain uses TRBV6-5 and TRBJ1-3, with TRBD1 identical over 10 bases. The CDR3 extends over 15 amino acids. The germline gives CDR1 MNHEY, CDR2 SVGAGI. The V and J ends lost 5 bases and 2 bases, in that order; junction bases with no gene match: 3. For the CDR3, the DNA is TGTGCCAGCAGTCCCGACAGGGGGCCTGGAAACACCATATATTTT. This gives the protein CASSPDRGPGNTIYF.

The rearrangement links TRBV5-4 to TRBJ2-1; D could derive from TRBD1 or TRBD2 (5 bases each). Germline V CDR1 and CDR2: SGHNT, YYREEE (reference sequence). Deletions cut 4 bases from V and 10 bases from J, with 18 bases between. This CDR3 is built from 14 residues. The CDR3 loop is CASSHRDGEPEQFF. CDR3 coding DNA: TGTGCCAGCAGCCATAGGGACGGGGAACCAGAGCAGTTCTTC.

The chain has TRBV7-6 and TRBJ2-1; 8 bases agree with TRBD1. Trimming removed 3 bases from V and 4 bases from J; junction bases left unmatched: 8. There are 16 residues in the CDR3. Germline CDR1 and CDR2: SGHVS and FNYEAQ. CDR3 protein: CASSLLTGTGYNEQFF. DNA of the CDR3: TGTGCCAGCAGCTTGTTAACCGGGACAGGTTACAATGAGCAGTTCTTC.

This clonotype was recorded at least ten times. The V gene is TRBV7-2, the J gene TRBJ1-1; no clear D gene. V dropped 5 bases and J dropped 1 base, with 14 bases sitting between them. CDR3 length: 15 residues. Per germline, CDR1 SGHTA and CDR2 FQGNSA. The CDR3 DNA is TGTGCCAGCAGCGCCCGGGAGTCCGGGAACACTGAAGCTTTCTTT. As protein: CASSARESGNTEAFF.

This clonotype was counted a few times. The chain has TRBV11-3 and TRBJ2-2, with D uncertain. The CDR3 length is 13 residues. V was pared by 5 bases and J by 8 bases, with 12 bases between. Germline CDR1 and CDR2: SGHNT and YENEEA. The DNA of the CDR3 is TGTGCCAGCAGCCGCGGATTGCTGGGGGAGCTGTTTTTT. Residues: CASSRGLLGELFF.

The J gene is TRBJ2-7, the V gene TRBV15; D uncertain. This CDR3 has 12 residues. The germline V gene encodes CDR1 LNHNV and CDR2 YYDKDF (reference sequence). With 5 bases removed from V and 3 bases from J, the gap between germline ends came to 8 bases. The DNA for the CDR3 is TGTGCCACCAGCGCCAGAGGCTACGAGCAGTACTTC. Its translation: CATSARGYEQYF. Drawing the rest from reference TRBV15 and TRBJ2-7, the complete variable domain is DAMVIQNPRYQVTQFGKPVTLSCSQTLNHNVMYWYQQKSSQAPKLLFHYYDKDFNNEADTPDNFQSRRPNTSFCFLDIRSPGLGDTAMYLCATSARGYEQYFGPGTRLTVT.

The chain employs TRBV20-1 and TRBJ1-5; weak D call: TRBD1 (5 bases). Trimming shortened V by 6 bases and J by 10 bases, and 16 bases separated the two germline ends. This CDR3 spans 12 amino acids. In germline, CDR1 is DFQATT, CDR2 SNEGSKA (reference sequence). The CDR3 spells CSALMEGKPQHF. CDR3 DNA: TGCAGTGCCCTAATGGAGGGGAAACCCCAGCATTTT.

The J gene is TRBJ2-1, the V gene TRBV7-3; 11 nucleotides match TRBD2. V trimming: 6 bases; J trimming: 4 bases; junction bases outside the gene matches: 14. The CDR3 is 18 amino acids. The germline CDR1 and CDR2 sequences are SGHTA and FQGTGA. The CDR3 DNA reads TGTGCCAGCAGTCTGACAGGGCTGGGGACTAGCGGTTACAATGAGCAGTTCTTC. This translates into CASSLTGLGTSGYNEQFF.

The table lists this clonotype with many counts. The chain employs TRBV7-9 and TRBJ1-2; no firm D call. The CDR3 has 14 amino acids. CDR1 and CDR2 from the germline V gene are SEHNR and FQNEAQ (reference sequence). Trimming removed 5 bases at V and 8 bases at J, with 18 bases between. The CDR3 region has the DNA TGTGCCAGCAGCAAAAGGGAGGCCGTGGGAGGCTACACCTTC. This codes for CASSKREAVGGYTF.

This chain connects TRBV7-3 to TRBJ1-2; no clear D gene. V was cut by 2 bases and J by 4 bases, with 14 bases left in between. CDR3 length equals 15 residues. Germline loops: CDR1 SGHTA, CDR2 FQGTGA. Here the CDR3 reads CASSLETVSSYGYTF. The CDR3 nucleotides are TGTGCCAGCAGCTTAGAAACAGTCTCCTCCTATGGCTACACCTTC.

This clonotype appeared a few times. V usage is TRBV27 and J usage is TRBJ2-1; TRBD2 matches at 9 bases. With V trimmed by 3 bases and J by 2 bases, 2 bases remained unmatched. The germline V gene has CDR1 MNHEY and CDR2 SMNVEV (reference sequence). The CDR3 length is 15 residues. CDR3 nucleotide sequence: TGTGCCAGCAGTTTGACTAGCGGAACCTACAATGAGCAGTTCTTC. Amino acid sequence: CASSLTSGTYNEQFF.

This clonotype was detected a few times. One base away lies a much larger clone, so this may be a sequencing read error. V is TRBV6-5 and J is TRBJ1-1; TRBD1 matches 7 bases. The CDR3 contains 14 residues. Germline V CDR1 and CDR2: MNHEY, SVGAGI. J was trimmed by 1 base and V by 4 bases; bases with no gene match: 3. The CDR3 region has the DNA TGTGCCAGCAGTTTGGGACAGCGGAACACTGAAGCTTTCTTT. The encoded protein is CASSLGQRNTEAFF.